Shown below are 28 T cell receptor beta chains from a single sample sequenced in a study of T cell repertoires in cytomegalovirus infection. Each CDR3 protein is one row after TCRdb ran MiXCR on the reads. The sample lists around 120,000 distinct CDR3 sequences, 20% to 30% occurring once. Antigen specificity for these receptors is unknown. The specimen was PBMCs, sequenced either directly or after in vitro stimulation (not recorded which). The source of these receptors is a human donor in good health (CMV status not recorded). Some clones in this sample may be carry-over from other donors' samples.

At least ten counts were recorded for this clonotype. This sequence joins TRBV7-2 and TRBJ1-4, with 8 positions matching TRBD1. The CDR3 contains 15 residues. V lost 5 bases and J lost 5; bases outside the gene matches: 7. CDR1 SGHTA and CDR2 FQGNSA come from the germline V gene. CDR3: CASSLTGQENEKLFF. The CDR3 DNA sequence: TGTGCCAGCAGCCTCACGGGACAGGAAAATGAAAAACTGTTTTTT. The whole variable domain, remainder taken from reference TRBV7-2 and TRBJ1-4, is GAGVSQSPSNKVTEKGKDVELRCDPISGHTALYWYRQSLGQGLEFLIYFQGNSAPDKSGLPSDRFSAERTGGSVSTLTIQRTQQEDSAVYLCASSLTGQENEKLFFGSGTQLSVL.

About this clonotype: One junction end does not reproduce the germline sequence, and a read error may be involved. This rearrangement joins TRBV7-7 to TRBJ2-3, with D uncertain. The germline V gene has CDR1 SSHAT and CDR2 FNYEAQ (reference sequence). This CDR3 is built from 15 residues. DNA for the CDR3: TGTGCTAGCAGCCTAGAGGTGGTCGGCACAGATACGCAGTATTTT. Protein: CASSLEVVGTDTQYF. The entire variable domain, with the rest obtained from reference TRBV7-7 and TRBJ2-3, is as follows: GAGVSQSPRYKVTKRGQDVTLRCDPISSHATLYWYQQALGQGPEFLTYFNYEAQPDKSGLPSDRFSAERPEGSISTLTIQRTEQRDSAMYRCASSLEVVGTDTQYFGPGTRLTVL.

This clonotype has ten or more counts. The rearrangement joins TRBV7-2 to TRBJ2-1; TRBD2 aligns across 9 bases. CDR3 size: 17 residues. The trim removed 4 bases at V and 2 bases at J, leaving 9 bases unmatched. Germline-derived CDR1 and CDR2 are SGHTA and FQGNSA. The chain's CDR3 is CASSSVAGAFTYNEQFF. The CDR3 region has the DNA TGTGCCAGCAGCTCGGTAGCGGGAGCATTCACCTACAATGAGCAGTTCTTC.

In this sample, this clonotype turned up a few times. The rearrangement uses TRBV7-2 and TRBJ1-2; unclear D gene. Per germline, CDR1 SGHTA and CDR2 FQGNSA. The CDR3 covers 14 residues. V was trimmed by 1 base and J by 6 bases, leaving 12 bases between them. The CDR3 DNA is TGTGCCAGCAGCTTAGTCGGCCTCCCCAATGGCTACACCTTC. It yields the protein CASSLVGLPNGYTF. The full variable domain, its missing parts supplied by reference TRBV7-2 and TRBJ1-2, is GAGVSQSPSNKVTEKGKDVELRCDPISGHTALYWYRQSLGQGLEFLIYFQGNSAPDKSGLPSDRFSAERTGGSVSTLTIQRTQQEDSAVYLCASSLVGLPNGYTFGSGTRLTVV.

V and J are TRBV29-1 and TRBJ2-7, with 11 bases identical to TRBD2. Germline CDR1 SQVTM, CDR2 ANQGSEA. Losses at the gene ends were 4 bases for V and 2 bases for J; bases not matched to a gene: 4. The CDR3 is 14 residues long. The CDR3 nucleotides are TGCAGCGTTGCTACTAGCGGGAGTACCTACGAGCAGTACTTC. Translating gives CSVATSGSTYEQYF.

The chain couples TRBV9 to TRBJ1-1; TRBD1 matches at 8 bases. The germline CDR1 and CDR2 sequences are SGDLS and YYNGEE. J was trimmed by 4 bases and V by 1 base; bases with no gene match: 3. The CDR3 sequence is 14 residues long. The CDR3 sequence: CASSVTGGSTEAFF. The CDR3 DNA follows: TGTGCCAGCAGCGTAACAGGGGGAAGCACTGAAGCTTTCTTT. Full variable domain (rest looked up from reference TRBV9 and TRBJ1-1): DSGVTQTPKHLITATGQRVTLRCSPRSGDLSVYWYQQSLDQGLQFLIQYYNGEERAKGNILERFSAQQFPDLHSELNLSSLELGDSALYFCASSVTGGSTEAFFGQGTRLTVV.

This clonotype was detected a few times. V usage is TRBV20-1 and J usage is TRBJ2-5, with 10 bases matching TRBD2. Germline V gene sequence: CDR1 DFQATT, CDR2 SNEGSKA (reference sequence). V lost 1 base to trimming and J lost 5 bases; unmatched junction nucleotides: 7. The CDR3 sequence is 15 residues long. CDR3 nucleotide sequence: TGCAGTGCTAGAGGAGGAGCGGGAGGGCCGGAGACCCAGTACTTC. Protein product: CSARGGAGGPETQYF.

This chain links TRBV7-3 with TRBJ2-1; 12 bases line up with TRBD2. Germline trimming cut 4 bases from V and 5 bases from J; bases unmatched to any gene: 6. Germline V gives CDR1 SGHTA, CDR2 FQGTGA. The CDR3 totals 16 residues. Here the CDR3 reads CASSSSLAGGDNEQFF. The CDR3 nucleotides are TGTGCCAGCAGCTCATCTCTAGCGGGAGGGGACAATGAGCAGTTCTTC.

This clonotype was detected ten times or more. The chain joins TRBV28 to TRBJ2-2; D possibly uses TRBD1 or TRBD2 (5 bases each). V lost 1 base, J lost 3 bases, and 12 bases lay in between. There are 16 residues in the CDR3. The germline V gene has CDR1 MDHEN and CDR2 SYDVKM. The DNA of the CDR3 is TGTGCCAGCAGTTTATTGACCTGGGGACACACCGGGGAGCTGTTTTTT. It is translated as CASSLLTWGHTGELFF. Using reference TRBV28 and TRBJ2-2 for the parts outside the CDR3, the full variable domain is DVKVTQSSRYLVKRTGEKVFLECVQDMDHENMFWYRQDPGLGLRLIYFSYDVKMKEKGDIPEGYSVSREKKERFSLILESASTNQTSMYLCASSLLTWGHTGELFFGEGSRLTVL.

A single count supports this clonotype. CDR3 bases: TGCAGTGCTATCTCCTACGAGCAGTACTTC. Translating gives CSAISYEQYF. The V gene is TRBV20-1, the J gene TRBJ2-7; D not resolved. The CDR3 extends over 10 amino acids. From germline, CDR1 is DFQATT and CDR2 SNEGSKA (reference sequence). V dropped 4 bases and J dropped 0 bases, with 1 base sitting between them.

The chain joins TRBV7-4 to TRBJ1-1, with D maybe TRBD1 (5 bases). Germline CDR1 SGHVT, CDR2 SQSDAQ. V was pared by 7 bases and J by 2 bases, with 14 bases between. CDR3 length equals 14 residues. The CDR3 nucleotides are TGTGCCAGCACCCTGGGGGGGGGAAACACTGAAGCTTTCTTT. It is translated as CASTLGGGNTEAFF.

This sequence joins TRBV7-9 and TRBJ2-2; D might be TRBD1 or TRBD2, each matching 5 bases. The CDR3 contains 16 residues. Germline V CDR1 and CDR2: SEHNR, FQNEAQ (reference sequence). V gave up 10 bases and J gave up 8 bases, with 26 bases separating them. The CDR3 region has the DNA TGTGCCATCCCGACTATGGGACGGTCCCCACGAGGGGAGCTGTTTTTT. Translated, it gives CAIPTMGRSPRGELFF. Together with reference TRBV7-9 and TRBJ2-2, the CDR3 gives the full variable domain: DTGVSQNPRHKITKRGQNVTFRCDPISEHNRLYWYRQTLGQGPEFLTYFQNEAQLEKSRLLSDRFSAERPKGSFSTLEIQRTEQGDSAMYLCAIPTMGRSPRGELFFGEGSRLTVL.

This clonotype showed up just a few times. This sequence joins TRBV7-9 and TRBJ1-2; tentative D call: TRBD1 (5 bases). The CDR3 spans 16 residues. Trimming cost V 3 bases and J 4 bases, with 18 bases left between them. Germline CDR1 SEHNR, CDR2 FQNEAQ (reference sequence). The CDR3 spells CASSFTTPGDRYGYTF. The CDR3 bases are TGTGCCAGCAGCTTTACGACCCCCGGGGACCGCTATGGCTACACCTTC. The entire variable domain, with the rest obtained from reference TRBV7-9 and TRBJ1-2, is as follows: DTGVSQNPRHKITKRGQNVTFRCDPISEHNRLYWYRQTLGQGPEFLTYFQNEAQLEKSRLLSDRFSAERPKGSFSTLEIQRTEQGDSAMYLCASSFTTPGDRYGYTFGSGTRLTVV.

The CDR3 reads CASSGGLADTGELFF. The CDR3 DNA reads as TGCGCCAGCTCGGGGGGACTAGCGGACACCGGGGAGCTGTTTTTT. The V gene is TRBV5-1, the J gene TRBJ2-2, with 11 bases that match TRBD2. The ends lost 7 bases at V and 3 bases at J; junction bases unmatched: 5. The CDR3 has 15 residues. From germline, CDR1 is SGHRS and CDR2 YFSETQ.

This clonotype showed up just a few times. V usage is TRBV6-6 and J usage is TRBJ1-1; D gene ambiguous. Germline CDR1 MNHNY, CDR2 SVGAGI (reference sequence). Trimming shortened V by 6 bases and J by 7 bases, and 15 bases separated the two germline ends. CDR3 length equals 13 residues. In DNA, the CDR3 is TGTGCCAGCAGCTACGCAATTGGTGATGAAGCTTTCTTT. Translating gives CASSYAIGDEAFF.

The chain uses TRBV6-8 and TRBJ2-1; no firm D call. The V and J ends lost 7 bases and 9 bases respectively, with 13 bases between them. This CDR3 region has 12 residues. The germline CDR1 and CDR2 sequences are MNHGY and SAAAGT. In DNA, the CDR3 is TGTGCCAGCATGGTACGCCGGAGTGAGCAGTTCTTC. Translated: CASMVRRSEQFF.

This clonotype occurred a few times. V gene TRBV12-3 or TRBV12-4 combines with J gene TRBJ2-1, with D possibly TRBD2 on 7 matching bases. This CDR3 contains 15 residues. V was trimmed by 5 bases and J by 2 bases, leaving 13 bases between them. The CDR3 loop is CASSAGGQPYNEQFF. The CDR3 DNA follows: TGTGCCAGCAGTGCCGGGGGGCAGCCCTACAATGAGCAGTTCTTC.

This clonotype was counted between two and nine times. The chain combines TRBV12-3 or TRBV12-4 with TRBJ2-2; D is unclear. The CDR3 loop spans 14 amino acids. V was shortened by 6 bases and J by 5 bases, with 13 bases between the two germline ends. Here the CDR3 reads CASRLRRGTGELFF. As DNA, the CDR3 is TGTGCCAGCAGACTGAGACGAGGAACCGGGGAGCTGTTTTTT.

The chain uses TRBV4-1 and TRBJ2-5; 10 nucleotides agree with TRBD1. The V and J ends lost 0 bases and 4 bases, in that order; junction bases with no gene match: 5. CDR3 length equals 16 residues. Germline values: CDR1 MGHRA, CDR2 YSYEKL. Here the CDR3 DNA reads TGCGCCAGCAGCCAAGATGGGACAGGGGAGGGAGAGACCCAGTACTTC. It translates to CASSQDGTGEGETQYF.

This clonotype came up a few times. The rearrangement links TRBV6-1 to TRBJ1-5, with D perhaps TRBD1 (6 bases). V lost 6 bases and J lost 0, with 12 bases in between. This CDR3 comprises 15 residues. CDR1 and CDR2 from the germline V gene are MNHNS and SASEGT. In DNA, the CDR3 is TGTGCCAGCAGGGAGGACAGCTATAGCAATCAGCCCCAGCATTTT. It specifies CASREDSYSNQPQHF.

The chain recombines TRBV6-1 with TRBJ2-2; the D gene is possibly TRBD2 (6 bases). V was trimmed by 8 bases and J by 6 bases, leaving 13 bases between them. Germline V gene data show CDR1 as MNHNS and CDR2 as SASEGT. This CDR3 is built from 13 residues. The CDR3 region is CASARGTPGELFF. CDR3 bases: TGTGCCAGCGCGAGAGGGACTCCCGGGGAGCTGTTTTTT.

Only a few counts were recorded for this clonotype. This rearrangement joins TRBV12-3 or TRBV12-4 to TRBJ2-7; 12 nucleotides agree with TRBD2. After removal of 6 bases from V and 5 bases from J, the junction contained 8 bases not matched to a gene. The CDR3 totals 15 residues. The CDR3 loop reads CASSPLAGGPNEQYF. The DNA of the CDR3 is TGTGCCAGCAGCCCTCTAGCGGGAGGGCCCAACGAGCAGTACTTC.

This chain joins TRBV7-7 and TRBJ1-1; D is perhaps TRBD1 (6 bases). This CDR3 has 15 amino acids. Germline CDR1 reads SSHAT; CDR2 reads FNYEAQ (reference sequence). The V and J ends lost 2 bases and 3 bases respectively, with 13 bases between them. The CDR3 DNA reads TGTGCCAGCAGCTTATACATGGGGGGCGACACTGAAGCTTTCTTT. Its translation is CASSLYMGGDTEAFF.

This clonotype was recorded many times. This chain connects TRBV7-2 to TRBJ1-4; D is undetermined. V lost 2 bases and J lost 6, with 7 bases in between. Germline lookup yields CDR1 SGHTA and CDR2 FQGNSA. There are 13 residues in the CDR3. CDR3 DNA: TGTGCCAGCAGCTTAACCCGGGATGAAAAACTGTTTTTT. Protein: CASSLTRDEKLFF.

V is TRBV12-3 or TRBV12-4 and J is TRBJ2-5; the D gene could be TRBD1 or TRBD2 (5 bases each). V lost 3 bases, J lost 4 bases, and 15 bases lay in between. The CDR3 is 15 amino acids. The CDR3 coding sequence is TGTGCCAGCAGTTTCTCGAGTCAGGGACGAGAGACCCAGTACTTC. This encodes CASSFSSQGRETQYF.

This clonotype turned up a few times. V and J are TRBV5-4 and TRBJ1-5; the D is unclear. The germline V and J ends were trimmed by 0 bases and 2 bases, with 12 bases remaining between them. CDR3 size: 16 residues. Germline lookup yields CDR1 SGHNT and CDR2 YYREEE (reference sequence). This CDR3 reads CASSLGGLGGNQPQHF. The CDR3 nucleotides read TGTGCCAGCAGCTTGGGCGGGTTGGGAGGCAATCAGCCCCAGCATTTT.

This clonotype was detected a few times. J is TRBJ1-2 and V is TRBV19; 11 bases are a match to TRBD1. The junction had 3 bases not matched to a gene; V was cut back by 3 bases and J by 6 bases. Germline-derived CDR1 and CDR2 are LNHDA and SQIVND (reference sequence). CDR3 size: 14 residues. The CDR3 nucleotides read TGTGCCAGTAGTATGGACAGGGGGCCTGATGGCTACACCTTC. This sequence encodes CASSMDRGPDGYTF.

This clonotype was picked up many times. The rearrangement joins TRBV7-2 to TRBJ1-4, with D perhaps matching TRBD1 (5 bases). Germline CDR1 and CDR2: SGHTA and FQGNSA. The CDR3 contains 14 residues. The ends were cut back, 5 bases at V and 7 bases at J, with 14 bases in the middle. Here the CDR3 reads CASSPRGPTEKLFF. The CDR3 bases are TGTGCCAGCAGCCCCCGGGGCCCTACTGAAAAACTGTTTTTT.